These 14 T cell receptor beta chains were sequenced from one sample in a study of shared clonotypes between healthy human individuals. Clones were sequenced by immunoSEQ multiplex PCR, and TCRdb holds only the in-frame ones, with some missing. The data contain some 1,600,000 clones, about 98% of them singletons. The sequencing input was naive CD4+ T cells sorted from blood. Subset denoted: CD45RA+ positively selected. These receptors were taken from a man younger than 45 in good health.

J is TRBJ1-5 and V is TRBV28; the D gene is possibly TRBD1 (6 bases). Germline V lookup: CDR1 MDHEN, CDR2 SYDVKM. The CDR3 has 16 amino acids. Trimming took 6 bases from V and 0 from J, leaving 15 bases between them. CDR3 DNA sequence: TGTGCCAGCAGAGACCCACAGGGAATTAGCAATCAGCCCCAGCATTTT. Amino acid sequence: CASRDPQGISNQPQHF. The whole variable domain, remainder taken from reference TRBV28 and TRBJ1-5, is DVKVTQSSRYLVKRTGEKVFLECVQDMDHENMFWYRQDPGLGLRLIYFSYDVKMKEKGDIPEGYSVSREKKERFSLILESASTNQTSMYLCASRDPQGISNQPQHFGDGTRLSIL.

V and J are TRBV19 and TRBJ2-5, with TRBD2 as a possible D gene (6 bases). CDR1 and CDR2 (germline): LNHDA, SQIVND (reference sequence). This CDR3 has 15 residues. Trimming stripped 1 base from V and 5 bases from J, with 14 bases between. The CDR3 here is CASSIAGTAGETQYF. The CDR3, as DNA: TGTGCCAGTAGTATAGCGGGGACGGCGGGGGAGACCCAGTACTTC.

This rearrangement joins TRBV5-1 to TRBJ2-3; D gene unclear. The germline V and J ends were trimmed by 0 bases and 2 bases, with 10 bases remaining between them. CDR3 length: 15 residues. Germline V gene data show CDR1 as SGHRS and CDR2 as YFSETQ. This chain's CDR3 is CASSLAASTTDTQYF. DNA of the CDR3: TGCGCCAGCAGCTTGGCCGCCTCTACCACAGATACGCAGTATTTT.

V usage is TRBV10-3 and J usage is TRBJ2-7, with D unresolved. The CDR3 contains 13 residues. The ends were cut back, 10 bases at V and 2 bases at J, with 15 bases in the middle. Germline-derived CDR1 and CDR2 are ENHRY and SYGVKD. CDR3 coding DNA: TGTGCCACCACGAGGCCCGAAACCTACGAGCAGTACTTC. It is translated as CATTRPETYEQYF.

This chain links TRBV5-1 with TRBJ2-2; D is uncertain. CDR3 size: 15 residues. V shed 1 base and J shed 6 bases, with 13 bases lying between them. CDR1 and CDR2 (germline): SGHRS, YFSETQ. The CDR3: CASSLYIPSPGELFF. CDR3 nucleotides: TGCGCCAGCAGCTTGTATATCCCGTCGCCCGGGGAGCTGTTTTTT. Full variable domain (rest looked up from reference TRBV5-1 and TRBJ2-2): KAGVTQTPRYLIKTRGQQVTLSCSPISGHRSVSWYQQTPGQGLQFLFEYFSETQRNKGNFPGRFSGRQFSNSRSEMNVSTLELGDSALYLCASSLYIPSPGELFFGEGSRLTVL.

V is TRBV25-1 and J is TRBJ2-3; D possibly corresponds to TRBD2 (5 bases). The CDR3 consists of 12 residues. Germline CDR1 and CDR2: MGHDK and SYGVNS. V lost 2 bases and J 8 bases, leaving 8 bases between the germline ends. CDR3 nucleotides: TGTGCCAGCAGTGAAGGCACTAGTACGCAGTATTTT. This translates into CASSEGTSTQYF.

The chain carries TRBV19 and TRBJ2-7; 8 bases are shared with TRBD1. The CDR3 extends over 13 amino acids. Germline trimming cut 8 bases from V and 4 bases from J; bases unmatched to any gene: 7. Germline V lookup: CDR1 LNHDA, CDR2 SQIVND (reference sequence). The CDR3 DNA reads TGTGCCAGTGCTCGGGACAGGATTTACGAGCAGTACTTC. This gives the protein CASARDRIYEQYF. The entire variable domain, with the rest obtained from reference TRBV19 and TRBJ2-7, is as follows: DGGITQSPKYLFRKEGQNVTLSCEQNLNHDAMYWYRQDPGQGLRLIYYSQIVNDFQKGDIAEGYSVSREKKESFPLTVTSAQKNPTAFYLCASARDRIYEQYFGPGTRLTVT.

This clone has only one observation. The V gene is TRBV5-4, the J gene TRBJ2-5; the D gene is possibly TRBD1 (6 bases). There are 14 residues in the CDR3. Per germline, CDR1 SGHNT and CDR2 YYREEE (reference sequence). The V end lost 0 bases, the J end lost 9 bases, and 15 bases lay between the germline ends. In DNA, the CDR3 is TGTGCCAGCAGCTTGGAGGACAGCACTGGGGCCCAGTACTTC. Amino acid sequence: CASSLEDSTGAQYF.

CDR3 nucleotide sequence: TGTGCCAGCAGCTTGGTTTGGACAGTCTACGAGCAGTACTTC. This translates into CASSLVWTVYEQYF. The chain combines TRBV5-8 with TRBJ2-7, with D possibly TRBD1 on 6 matching bases. This CDR3 has 14 amino acids. The germline V gene has CDR1 SGHTS and CDR2 YDEGEE. V was shortened by 0 bases and J by 3 bases, with 10 bases between the two germline ends.

This clone was seen a single time. The J gene is TRBJ2-3, the V gene TRBV5-1; perhaps D is TRBD1 or TRBD2 (5 bases each). The CDR3 length is 17 residues. Germline V CDR1 and CDR2: SGHRS, YFSETQ. With 3 bases removed from V and 2 bases from J, the gap between germline ends came to 19 bases. The DNA of the CDR3 is TGCGCCAGCAGCTGGGCTGGGACGGGGTTATTCACAGATACGCAGTATTTT. Translated: CASSWAGTGLFTDTQYF. Based on the CDR3 plus reference TRBV5-1 and TRBJ2-3, the full variable domain is KAGVTQTPRYLIKTRGQQVTLSCSPISGHRSVSWYQQTPGQGLQFLFEYFSETQRNKGNFPGRFSGRQFSNSRSEMNVSTLELGDSALYLCASSWAGTGLFTDTQYFGPGTRLTVL.

The chain is built from TRBV28 and TRBJ2-7, with a weak D call TRBD2 (7 bases). CDR1 is MDHEN and CDR2 is SYDVKM in the germline V gene. This CDR3 is 14 amino acids long. Trimming left V 7 bases short and J 2 bases short, with 15 bases between. The chain's CDR3 is CASTEGGGTYEQYF. The CDR3 nucleotides read TGTGCCAGCACCGAAGGGGGGGGGACCTACGAGCAGTACTTC.

This clone was seen a single time. V and J are TRBV29-1 and TRBJ2-5, with D possibly called TRBD1 or TRBD2 (5 bases each). Trimming shortened V by 4 bases and J by 5 bases, and 20 bases separated the two germline ends. From germline, CDR1 is SQVTM and CDR2 ANQGSEA. The CDR3 consists of 15 residues. DNA for the CDR3: TGCAGCGTTGTGGGCTTTGGGGGAATGGGGGAGACCCAGTACTTC. Protein product: CSVVGFGGMGETQYF.

The chain joins TRBV5-1 to TRBJ2-1, with D maybe TRBD2 (6 bases). The CDR3 has 14 residues. The V and J ends lost 5 bases and 5 bases respectively, with 14 bases between them. Germline V gene lookup returns CDR1 SGHRS and CDR2 YFSETQ. Here the CDR3 DNA reads TGCGCCAGCAGGCGCGGGATGATCGACAATGAGCAGTTCTTC. Its protein product is CASRRGMIDNEQFF.

J is TRBJ1-2 and V is TRBV9, with D perhaps matching TRBD1 (5 bases). Germline V CDR1 and CDR2: SGDLS, YYNGEE. This CDR3 has 16 amino acids. Trimming removed 1 base at V and 3 bases at J, with 16 bases between. The CDR3 loop is CASSVSIGAKDYGYTF. CDR3 coding DNA: TGTGCCAGCAGCGTATCTATTGGGGCCAAGGACTATGGCTACACCTTC.